Shown below are 20 T cell receptor beta chains from a single sample sequenced in a study of blood T cell repertoires in COVID-19 (dated by TCRdb to the early 2020s). The library was produced with the immunoSEQ multiplex PCR assay. TCRdb obtained this table from immuneACCESS and retained in-frame rearrangements with V and J assigned. These tables miss some clones; where compared with another copy, unresolved V genes account for less than half of the shortfall, and the remainder is unexplained. The sample includes about 200,000 clones, with roughly 88% observed a single time. The top ten constitute around 17% of the sample. Sequenced sample: peripheral blood. The receptors originated from a man aged 50 or older with COVID-19, enrolled during active disease.

The rearrangement joins TRBV7-2 to TRBJ1-3; the D is unclear. The germline gives CDR1 SGHTA, CDR2 FQGNSA. Trimming removed 3 bases from V and 3 bases from J, with 6 bases in between. The CDR3 is made up of 13 amino acids. CDR3 DNA: TGTGCCAGCAGCTTGGCTGGTGGAAACACCATATATTTT. Its protein product is CASSLAGGNTIYF.

This rearrangement joins TRBV9 to TRBJ2-1; D is perhaps TRBD2 (7 bases). V dropped 0 bases and J dropped 5 bases, with 15 bases sitting between them. Germline V gene data show CDR1 as SGDLS and CDR2 as YYNGEE. The CDR3 extends over 16 amino acids. The CDR3 coding sequence is TGTGCCAGCAGCGTAGTAGGCGGGGGCATTAACAATGAGCAGTTCTTC. Translating gives CASSVVGGGINNEQFF.

The CDR3 loop reads CASRTGQGRDQPQHF. The CDR3 DNA follows: TGTGCCAGCAGAACCGGACAGGGGCGTGATCAGCCCCAGCATTTT. The chain has TRBV6-6 and TRBJ1-5; 9 bases map to TRBD1. Germline CDR1 MNHNY, CDR2 SVGAGI (reference sequence). Losses at the gene ends were 6 bases for V and 5 bases for J; bases not matched to a gene: 8. This CDR3 is built from 15 residues.

The V call is TRBV27, the J call TRBJ2-7, with a weak D call TRBD1 (7 bases). CDR1 is MNHEY and CDR2 is SMNVEV in the germline V gene (reference sequence). V lost 2 bases and J lost 7, with 15 bases in between. The CDR3 has 14 amino acids. CDR3 nucleotide sequence: TGTGCCAGCAGTTTAGGACAGGCCGCGGGGGAGCAGTACTTC. It is translated as CASSLGQAAGEQYF.

This rearrangement joins TRBV2 to TRBJ2-1; 7 bases fit TRBD2. Germline V gene sequence: CDR1 SNHLY, CDR2 FYNNEI. J lost 4 bases, V lost 10 bases, and 10 bases had no gene match. CDR3 length: 14 residues. CDR3 sequence (DNA): TGTGCCACTGAAACGGGGAGGGGTTACAATGAGCAGTTCTTC. Translating it yields CATETGRGYNEQFF.

The rearrangement links TRBV5-5 to TRBJ1-3; D is uncertain. Germline CDR1 and CDR2: SGHKS and YYEKEE (reference sequence). The CDR3 length is 16 residues. The V end lost 0 bases, the J end lost 2 bases, and 12 bases lay between the germline ends. The CDR3 loop is CASSLVPGEPGNTIYF. Written as DNA, the CDR3 is TGTGCCAGCAGCTTGGTACCGGGAGAACCTGGAAACACCATATATTTT.

The chain links TRBV29-1 to TRBJ1-5; perhaps TRBD1 as D (6 bases). CDR1 is SQVTM and CDR2 is ANQGSEA in the germline V gene. This CDR3 is built from 12 residues. V was clipped by 7 bases and J by 3 bases, with 10 bases between them. CDR3 region: CSARTANQPQHF. The CDR3 DNA follows: TGCAGCGCCCGGACAGCCAATCAGCCCCAGCATTTT.

V usage is TRBV19 and J usage is TRBJ2-7, with 7 bases that match TRBD1. CDR3 size: 13 residues. Looked up from germline, CDR1 is LNHDA and CDR2 is SQIVND (reference sequence). V lost 4 bases to trimming and J lost 5 bases; unmatched junction nucleotides: 5. The CDR3 region is CASSRGTEHEQYF. Written as DNA, the CDR3 is TGTGCCAGTAGTAGGGGGACAGAGCACGAGCAGTACTTC.

This clone has just one count. V and J are TRBV7-6 and TRBJ2-2, with a weak D call TRBD1 (5 bases). The ends were cut back, 0 bases at V and 4 bases at J, with 9 bases in the middle. The CDR3 runs 15 residues. Looked up from germline, CDR1 is SGHVS and CDR2 is FNYEAQ. The CDR3 loop is CASSLAQGGTGELFF. The CDR3 DNA is TGTGCCAGCAGCTTAGCGCAGGGTGGCACCGGGGAGCTGTTTTTT.

This clone was seen just once. V and J are TRBV9 and TRBJ2-1; perhaps TRBD2 as D (6 bases). Germline V gives CDR1 SGDLS, CDR2 YYNGEE. V lost 4 bases and J lost 9, with 11 bases in between. The CDR3 runs to 12 residues. CDR3 in amino acids: CASSLRETEQFF. The DNA of the CDR3 is TGTGCCAGCAGCTTACGGGAGACTGAGCAGTTCTTC.

The genes are TRBV6-5 and TRBJ2-7; 9 nucleotides align to TRBD1. CDR3 length: 16 residues. Germline V lookup: CDR1 MNHEY, CDR2 SVGAGI. The V and J ends lost 2 bases and 3 bases, in that order; junction bases with no gene match: 8. The CDR3 region is CASSYRWTGADYEQYF. The CDR3 DNA reads as TGTGCCAGCAGTTACCGGTGGACAGGGGCAGACTACGAGCAGTACTTC.

CDR3 sequence: CASSFGRGFGAFF. CDR3 nucleotides: TGTGCCAGCAGCTTTGGCAGGGGATTTGGGGCTTTCTTT. The chain uses TRBV7-2 and TRBJ1-1, with D possibly TRBD1 on 6 matching bases. V lost 3 bases and J lost 11, with 16 bases in between. Per germline, CDR1 SGHTA and CDR2 FQGNSA. This CDR3 has 13 amino acids.

The genes are TRBV19 and TRBJ2-3, with a weak D call TRBD2 (5 bases). Trimming cost V 5 bases and J 1 base, with 10 bases left between them. The CDR3 contains 14 residues. CDR1 and CDR2 from the germline V gene are LNHDA and SQIVND (reference sequence). CDR3 nucleotide sequence: TGTGCCAGTAGTTCTCTCGGGGGCACAGATACGCAGTATTTT. Its translation is CASSSLGGTDTQYF.

The sample holds a few counts of this clone. The V and J genes are TRBV20-1 and TRBJ2-5; 10 bases align to TRBD2. The CDR3 spans 15 residues. The ends lost 3 bases at V and 1 base at J; junction bases unmatched: 5. Germline CDR1 is DFQATT and CDR2 is SNEGSKA (reference sequence). The CDR3 nucleotides are TGCAGTGCTAGTTCTAGCGGGGGATTCCAAGAGACCCAGTACTTC. Amino acid sequence: CSASSSGGFQETQYF.

The gene calls are TRBV9 and TRBJ2-5, with D possibly being TRBD2 (5 bases). Trimming shortened V by 2 bases and J by 2 bases, and 13 bases separated the two germline ends. Germline CDR1 SGDLS, CDR2 YYNGEE. This CDR3 comprises 15 residues. CDR3 coding DNA: TGTGCCAGCAGCGTGGCAGAGACGGGGCAAGAGACCCAGTACTTC. Translating it yields CASSVAETGQETQYF.

V gene TRBV5-1 combines with J gene TRBJ2-5; D gene ambiguous. The V end was cut by 0 bases, the J end by 1 base, with 7 bases between. This CDR3 region has 14 residues. Germline CDR1 and CDR2: SGHRS and YFSETQ. CDR3: CASSLAQPQETQYF. The DNA for the CDR3 is TGCGCCAGCAGCTTGGCACAGCCCCAAGAGACCCAGTACTTC.

As for this clone: This same CDR3 is encoded by further DNA sequences in the sample. The CDR3 reads CASSLDSYSNQPQHF. CDR3 nucleotide sequence: TGCGCCAGCAGCTTGGACAGCTATAGCAATCAGCCCCAGCATTTT. This chain connects TRBV5-1 to TRBJ1-5, with D uncertain. CDR3 length equals 15 residues. With 0 bases removed from V and 0 bases from J, the gap between germline ends came to 7 bases. Germline V gene data show CDR1 as SGHRS and CDR2 as YFSETQ.

This sequence joins TRBV4-3 and TRBJ2-5, with TRBD2 matching 10 bases. Trimming removed 1 base from V and 4 bases from J; junction bases left unmatched: 12. Germline CDR1 is LGHNA and CDR2 is YSLEER. The CDR3 loop spans 18 amino acids. The CDR3 spells CASSQGPIRAGGLETQYF. The DNA of the CDR3 is TGCGCCAGCAGCCAAGGACCGATTCGAGCGGGGGGGTTAGAGACCCAGTACTTC.

The V gene is TRBV4-1, the J gene TRBJ2-1; maybe TRBD2 (5 bases). Germline V gene sequence: CDR1 MGHRA, CDR2 YSYEKL. Trimming cost V 0 bases and J 10 bases, with 10 bases left between them. CDR3 length: 13 amino acids. CDR3 region: CASSQDSGEEQFF. The CDR3 DNA sequence: TGCGCCAGCAGCCAAGACAGTGGGGAGGAGCAGTTCTTC.

This chain connects TRBV7-2 to TRBJ2-7; 11 bases line up with TRBD2. The CDR3 is 18 residues long. J lost 3 bases, V lost 3 bases, and 13 bases had no gene match. Germline values: CDR1 SGHTA, CDR2 FQGNSA. The CDR3 loop is CASSFWATSGRRFYEQYF. The CDR3 DNA reads as TGTGCCAGCAGCTTCTGGGCTACTAGCGGGAGACGGTTCTACGAGCAGTACTTC.